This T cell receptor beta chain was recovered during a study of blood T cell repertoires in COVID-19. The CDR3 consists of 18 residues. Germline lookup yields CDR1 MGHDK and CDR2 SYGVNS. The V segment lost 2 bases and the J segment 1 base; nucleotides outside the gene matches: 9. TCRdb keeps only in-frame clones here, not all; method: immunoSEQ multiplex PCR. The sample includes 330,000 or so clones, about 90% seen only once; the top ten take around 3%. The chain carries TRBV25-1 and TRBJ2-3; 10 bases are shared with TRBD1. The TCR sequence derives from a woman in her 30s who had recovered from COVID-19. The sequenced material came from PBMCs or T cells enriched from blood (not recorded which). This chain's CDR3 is CASSEGTGESFGTDTQYF. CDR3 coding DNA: TGTGCCAGCAGTGAAGGGACAGGGGAGTCATTTGGCACAGATACGCAGTATTTT. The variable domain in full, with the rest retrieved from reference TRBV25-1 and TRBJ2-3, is EADIYQTPRYLVIGTGKKITLECSQTMGHDKMYWYQQDPGMELHLIHYSYGVNSTEKGDLSSESTVSRIRTEHFPLTLESARPSHTSQYLCASSEGTGESFGTDTQYFGPGTRLTVL.